This T cell receptor beta chain emerged from a study of cytomegalovirus exposure and HLA in healthy donors. General study results and limits: Trimming of TCR beta V- and J-genes showed a link, identified in a later analysis, to a missense DCLRE1C variant.

This CDR3 is 13 amino acids long. Per germline, CDR1 SNHLY and CDR2 FYNNEI. V lost 2 bases and J 8 bases, leaving 12 bases between the germline ends. Of note for this clone: Its target is not known.

PCR involved 60 Vbeta and 13 Jbeta primers. Sequencing was performed with immunoSEQ multiplex PCR; in TCRdb, only in-frame clones are kept and a portion is missing. This table has 100,000 to 150,000 clones, roughly 80% appearing once. The sequencing input was PBMCs. The chain combines TRBV2 with TRBJ1-1; D possibly corresponds to TRBD1 (5 bases). The source is a man aged 25-45 years in good health and CMV-seropositive. The CDR3 reads CASSEPEGAEAFF. CDR3 in DNA: TGTGCCAGCAGTGAACCGGAAGGGGCGGAAGCTTTCTTT.